This T cell receptor beta chain emerged from a study of glioma-infiltrating T cells after dendritic cell vaccination. Study in general: Monocyte-derived dendritic cells, cultured approximately 7 days with IL-4 and GM-CSF, were pulsed with autologous tumor lysate. At biweekly intervals, patients got three intradermal dendritic cell vaccine injections.

The PCR used 60 V beta and 13 J beta primers. Sequenced by immunoSEQ multiplex PCR; TCRdb stores in-frame clones only, minus some. This sample has fewer than 95,000 clones, with about 85% found just once. CDR3 length equals 11 residues. Germline lookup yields CDR1 SQVTM and CDR2 ANQGSEA. The V end lost 4 bases, the J end lost 4 bases, and 7 bases lay between the germline ends. Time point noted: after dendritic cell vaccination, including at tumor progression/relapse. The rearrangement uses TRBV29-1 and TRBJ1-1; D is uncertain. This sequence was found in a human donor with glioblastoma. Sequenced material: blood, taken after dendritic cell vaccination. The DNA for the CDR3 is TGCAGCGTTGGAGGGTCCACTGAAGCTTTCTTT. It translates to CSVGGSTEAFF. Based on the CDR3 plus reference TRBV29-1 and TRBJ1-1, the full variable domain is SAVISQKPSRDICQRGTSLTIQCQVDSQVTMMFWYRQQPGQSLTLIATANQGSEATYESGFVIDKFPISRPNLTFSTLTVSNMSPEDSSIYLCSVGGSTEAFFGQGTRLTVV.